One and the same sample provided the 16 T cell receptor beta chains below, sequenced in a study of lymphopenia after photon versus proton radiotherapy. Using immunoSEQ multiplex PCR, the repertoire was profiled, and TCRdb retains in-frame clones only, with some absent. Counted here are under 75,000 clones, under 95% occurring once; the ten biggest clones make up 2.2%. The source was peripheral blood, collected from a patient treated with photon-based radiotherapy. Receptors originate from a woman aged 40 to 49 with cholangiocarcinoma.

The chain is built from TRBV14 and TRBJ1-1, with unresolved D. The V end was cut by 8 bases, the J end by 1 base, with 8 bases between. CDR3 length equals 12 residues. The germline V gene encodes CDR1 SGHDN and CDR2 FVKESK. In DNA, the CDR3 is TGTGCCAGCGGGGTAACGAACACTGAAGCTTTCTTT. It codes for CASGVTNTEAFF. Filled out from reference TRBV14 and TRBJ1-1, the complete variable domain reads EAGVTQFPSHSVIEKGQTVTLRCDPISGHDNLYWYRRVMGKEIKFLLHFVKESKQDESGMPNNRFLAERTGGTYSTLKVQPAELEDSGVYFCASGVTNTEAFFGQGTRLTVV.

This chain links TRBV7-8 with TRBJ1-5; D might be TRBD1 (6 bases). Germline CDR1 reads SGHVS; CDR2 reads FQNEAQ. There are 15 residues in the CDR3. Between the trimmed V and J ends, which lost 4 bases and 3 bases, there was a span of 13 bases. The CDR3: CASSSGQIVNQPQHF. Written as DNA, the CDR3 is TGTGCCAGCAGCTCCGGACAGATTGTCAATCAGCCCCAGCATTTT.

The V and J genes are TRBV28 and TRBJ2-3, with D unresolved. Per germline, CDR1 MDHEN and CDR2 SYDVKM. This CDR3 region has 15 residues. V dropped 3 bases and J dropped 0 bases, with 10 bases sitting between them. In DNA, the CDR3 is TGTGCCAGCAGTTTTGTCGGGCCGAGCACAGATACGCAGTATTTT. Protein product: CASSFVGPSTDTQYF.

The J gene is TRBJ2-2, the V gene TRBV5-1; the D gene is possibly TRBD2 (6 bases). CDR1 and CDR2 from the germline V gene are SGHRS and YFSETQ. The CDR3 has 15 residues. The V gene lost 0 bases and the J gene lost 2 bases, with 8 bases spanning the gap. CDR3 protein: CASSLVRGNTGELFF. In DNA, the CDR3 is TGCGCCAGCAGCTTGGTGCGGGGCAACACCGGGGAGCTGTTTTTT.

In its sample, this clone was seen once. The chain carries TRBV27 and TRBJ1-1; 7 bases are a match to TRBD1. The trim removed 3 bases at V and 4 bases at J, leaving 5 bases unmatched. The CDR3 has 14 amino acids. CDR1 is MNHEY, CDR2 SMNVEV, per germline (reference sequence). CDR3 region: CASSFGTEFTEAFF. CDR3 nucleotides: TGTGCCAGCAGTTTTGGGACAGAGTTCACTGAAGCTTTCTTT.

In its sample, this clone was seen a few times. The rearrangement links TRBV18 to TRBJ1-5; D gene uncertain. The germline V gene has CDR1 KGHSH and CDR2 LQKENI. V gave up 2 bases and J gave up 3 bases, with 11 bases separating them. The CDR3 runs 15 residues. Here the CDR3 DNA reads TGTGCCAGCTCACCAGGGTCGCAGTCCAATCAGCCCCAGCATTTT. Residues: CASSPGSQSNQPQHF. Together with reference TRBV18 and TRBJ1-5, the CDR3 gives the full variable domain: NAGVMQNPRHLVRRRGQEARLRCSPMKGHSHVYWYRQLPEEGLKFMVYLQKENIIDESGMPKERFSAEFPKEGPSILRIQQVVRGDSAAYFCASSPGSQSNQPQHFGDGTRLSIL.

The chain is built from TRBV30 and TRBJ1-1; no clear D gene. V was clipped by 3 bases and J by 0 bases, with 2 bases between them. The CDR3 contains 11 residues. Germline V lookup: CDR1 GTSNPN, CDR2 SVGIG (reference sequence). The CDR3 DNA follows: TGTGCCTGGAGGATGAACACTGAAGCTTTCTTT. As protein: CAWRMNTEAFF.

The CDR3 is CATQPYRGTTDTQYF. Written as DNA, the CDR3 is TGCGCCACCCAGCCCTACAGGGGAACCACAGATACGCAGTATTTT. The gene calls are TRBV10-1 and TRBJ2-3, with TRBD1 matching over 7 bases. The V gene's germline CDR1 is WNHNN and CDR2 SYGVQD (reference sequence). The V and J ends lost 10 bases and 2 bases, in that order; junction bases with no gene match: 12. The CDR3 is made up of 15 amino acids.

The gene calls are TRBV5-1 and TRBJ2-3, with TRBD1 matching 7 bases. Trimming cost V 0 bases and J 5 bases; bases outside gene matches: 6. The germline CDR1 and CDR2 sequences are SGHRS and YFSETQ. The CDR3 totals 15 residues. The CDR3: CASSLVEGAKDTQYF. In DNA form, the CDR3 reads TGCGCCAGCAGCTTGGTCGAGGGGGCGAAAGATACGCAGTATTTT.

V usage is TRBV28 and J usage is TRBJ1-4; 7 bases are a match to TRBD1. CDR3 length: 16 residues. Looked up from germline, CDR1 is MDHEN and CDR2 is SYDVKM. J was trimmed by 2 bases and V by 6 bases; bases with no gene match: 9. The CDR3 is CASRMEGAGTNEKLFF. The CDR3, as DNA: TGTGCCAGCAGGATGGAGGGGGCAGGCACTAATGAAAAACTGTTTTTT.

The V gene is TRBV5-6, the J gene TRBJ1-4; TRBD1 agrees at 8 bases. There are 18 residues in the CDR3. Germline CDR1 reads SGHDT; CDR2 reads YYEEEE. J lost 0 bases, V lost 0 bases, and 7 bases had no gene match. The CDR3 sequence: CASSLALGQGSTNEKLFF. CDR3 in DNA: TGTGCCAGCAGCTTGGCCTTAGGACAGGGATCAACTAATGAAAAACTGTTTTTT.

With regard to this clone: One end of the junction does not line up with germline, which may come from a read error. The V call is TRBV30, the J call TRBJ1-4; TRBD1 matches at 8 bases. CDR1 and CDR2 from the germline V gene are GTSNPN and SVGIG (reference sequence). The CDR3 is made up of 15 amino acids. DNA of the CDR3: TGTGCCTGGAGTACCACGACAGGGGCTAAGGAAAAACTGTTTTTT. It is translated as CAWSTTTGAKEKLFF. Full variable domain (rest looked up from reference TRBV30 and TRBJ1-4): SQTIHQWPATLVQPVGSPLSLECTVEGTSNPNLYWYRQAAGRGLQLLFYSVGIGQISSEVPQNLSASRPQDRQFILSSKKLLLSDSGFYLCAWSTTTGAKEKLFFGSGTQLSVL.

This clone is medium-sized in the sample. V gene TRBV19 combines with J gene TRBJ2-7, with 7 nucleotides matching TRBD2. This CDR3 has 13 amino acids. Germline trimming cut 3 bases from V and 7 bases from J; bases unmatched to any gene: 6. Germline V gene sequence: CDR1 LNHDA, CDR2 SQIVND (reference sequence). CDR3: CASSMGGSGEQYF. The CDR3 DNA reads as TGTGCCAGTAGTATGGGGGGGTCTGGAGAGCAGTACTTC.

The rearrangement links TRBV5-1 to TRBJ2-1, with 11 bases matching TRBD2. The CDR3 consists of 15 residues. J was trimmed by 2 bases and V by 2 bases; bases with no gene match: 0. Germline values: CDR1 SGHRS, CDR2 YFSETQ. The CDR3 is CASSFSGGAYNEQFF. The CDR3 region has the DNA TGCGCCAGCAGCTTTAGCGGGGGGGCCTACAATGAGCAGTTCTTC.

V is TRBV18 and J is TRBJ1-4; D is possibly TRBD1 (6 bases). Germline V gene lookup returns CDR1 KGHSH and CDR2 LQKENI. This CDR3 is built from 13 residues. V lost 5 bases and J 5 bases, leaving 9 bases between the germline ends. CDR3 loop: CASSIGTNEKLFF. In nucleotides, the CDR3 is TGTGCCAGCTCAATCGGGACAAATGAAAAACTGTTTTTT.

The chain carries TRBV19 and TRBJ1-1, with 11 bases aligning to TRBD1. Losses at the gene ends were 5 bases for V and 3 bases for J; bases not matched to a gene: 2. The CDR3 sequence is 14 residues long. The germline V gene encodes CDR1 LNHDA and CDR2 SQIVND (reference sequence). CDR3 loop: CASSSDRGHTEAFF. The CDR3 DNA reads as TGTGCCAGTAGTTCGGACAGGGGGCACACTGAAGCTTTCTTT. Together with reference TRBV19 and TRBJ1-1, the CDR3 gives the full variable domain: DGGITQSPKYLFRKEGQNVTLSCEQNLNHDAMYWYRQDPGQGLRLIYYSQIVNDFQKGDIAEGYSVSREKKESFPLTVTSAQKNPTAFYLCASSSDRGHTEAFFGQGTRLTVV.